The sequence of this T cell receptor (beta chain) was determined in a study of blood T cell repertoires in COVID-19. Across the whole study: Researchers got acute and convalescent COVID-19 samples from the United States, Italy and Spain. Sources were T cells, B-cell-depleted T cells, or PBMCs; the material itself was cDNA or gDNA.

V was shortened by 5 bases and J by 2 bases, with 13 bases between the two germline ends. Germline V gives CDR1 MNHEY, CDR2 SVGAGI. The CDR3 is made up of 15 amino acids. As originally analysed: By means of reference gene primer amplification, nucleated cell counts were estimated. Sequencing was performed with immunoSEQ multiplex PCR; in TCRdb, only in-frame clones are kept and a portion is missing. Clone size and the V and J calls come from that table; the DNA yielded D and trimming. This table has fewer than 90,000 clones, roughly 80% appearing once. Sequenced sample: peripheral blood. The sequence was collected from a woman aged 80 or older with acute or convalescent COVID-19. This chain joins TRBV6-5 and TRBJ1-5; possibly TRBD1 for D (6 bases). CDR3 DNA: TGTGCCAGCAGTAAACAGGGCGGTGGCAATCAGCCCCAGCATTTT. Its translation is CASSKQGGGNQPQHF.